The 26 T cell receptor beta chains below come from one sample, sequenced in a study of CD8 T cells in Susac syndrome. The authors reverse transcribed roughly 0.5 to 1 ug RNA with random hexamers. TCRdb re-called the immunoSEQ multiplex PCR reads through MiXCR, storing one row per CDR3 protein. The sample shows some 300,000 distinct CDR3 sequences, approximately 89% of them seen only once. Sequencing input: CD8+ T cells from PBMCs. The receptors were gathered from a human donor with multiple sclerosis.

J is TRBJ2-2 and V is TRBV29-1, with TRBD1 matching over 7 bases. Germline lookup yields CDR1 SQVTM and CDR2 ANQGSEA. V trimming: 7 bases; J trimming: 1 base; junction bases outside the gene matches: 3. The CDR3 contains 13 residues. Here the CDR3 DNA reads TGCAGCGCCTGGACAGGGAACACCGGGGAGCTGTTTTTT. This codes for CSAWTGNTGELFF.

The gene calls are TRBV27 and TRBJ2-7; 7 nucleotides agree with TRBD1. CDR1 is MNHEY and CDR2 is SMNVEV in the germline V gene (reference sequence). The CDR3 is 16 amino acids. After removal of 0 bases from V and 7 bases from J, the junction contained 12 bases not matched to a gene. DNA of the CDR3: TGTGCCAGCAGTTTATCCCCTGGACAGGCACGGATGGAGCAGTACTTC. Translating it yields CASSLSPGQARMEQYF.

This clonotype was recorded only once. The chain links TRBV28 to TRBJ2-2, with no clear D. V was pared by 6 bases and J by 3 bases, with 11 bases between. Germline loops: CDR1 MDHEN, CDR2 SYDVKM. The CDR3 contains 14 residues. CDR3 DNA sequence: TGTGCCAGCAGCCCCCGCCTCCACACCGGGGAGCTGTTTTTT. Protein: CASSPRLHTGELFF. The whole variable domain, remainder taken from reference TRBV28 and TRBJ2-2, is DVKVTQSSRYLVKRTGEKVFLECVQDMDHENMFWYRQDPGLGLRLIYFSYDVKMKEKGDIPEGYSVSREKKERFSLILESASTNQTSMYLCASSPRLHTGELFFGEGSRLTVL.

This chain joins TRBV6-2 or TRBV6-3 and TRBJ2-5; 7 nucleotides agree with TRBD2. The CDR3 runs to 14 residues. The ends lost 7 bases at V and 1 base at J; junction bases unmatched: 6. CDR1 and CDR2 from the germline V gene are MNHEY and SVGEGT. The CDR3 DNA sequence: TGTGCCAGCACCCCGGGACTATCCCAAGAGACCCAGTACTTC. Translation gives CASTPGLSQETQYF.

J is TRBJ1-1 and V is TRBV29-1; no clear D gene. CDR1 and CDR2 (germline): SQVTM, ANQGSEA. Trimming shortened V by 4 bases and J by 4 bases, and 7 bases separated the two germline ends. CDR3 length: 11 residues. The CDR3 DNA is TGCAGCGTTGGCCGGTCCACTGAAGCTTTCTTT. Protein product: CSVGRSTEAFF.

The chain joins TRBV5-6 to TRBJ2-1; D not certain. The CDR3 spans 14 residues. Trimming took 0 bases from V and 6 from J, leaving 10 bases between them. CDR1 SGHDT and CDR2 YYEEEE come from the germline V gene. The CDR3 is CASSLAPPSNEQFF. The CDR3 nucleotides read TGTGCCAGCAGCTTGGCCCCCCCAAGCAATGAGCAGTTCTTC. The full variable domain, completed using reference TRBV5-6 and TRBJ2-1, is DAGVTQSPTHLIKTRGQQVTLRCSPKSGHDTVSWYQQALGQGPQFIFQYYEEEERQRGNFPDRFSGHQFPNYSSELNVNALLLGDSALYLCASSLAPPSNEQFFGPGTRLTVL.

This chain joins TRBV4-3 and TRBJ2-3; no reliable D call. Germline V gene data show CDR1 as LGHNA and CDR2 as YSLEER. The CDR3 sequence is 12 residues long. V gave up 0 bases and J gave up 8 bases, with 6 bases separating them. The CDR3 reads CASSQDFSTQYF. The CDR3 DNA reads TGCGCCAGCAGCCAAGACTTTAGTACGCAGTATTTT.

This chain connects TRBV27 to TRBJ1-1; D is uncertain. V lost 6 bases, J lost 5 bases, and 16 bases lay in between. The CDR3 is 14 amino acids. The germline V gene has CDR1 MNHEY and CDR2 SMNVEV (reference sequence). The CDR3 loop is CASRPLMAQTEAFF. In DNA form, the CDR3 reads TGTGCCAGCAGACCTTTGATGGCACAAACTGAAGCTTTCTTT.

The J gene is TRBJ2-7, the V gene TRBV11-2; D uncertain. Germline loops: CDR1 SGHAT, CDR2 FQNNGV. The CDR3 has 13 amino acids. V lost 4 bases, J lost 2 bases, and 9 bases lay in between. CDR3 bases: TGTGCCAGCAGCTCCAGATTCCCCTACGAGCAGTACTTC. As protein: CASSSRFPYEQYF.

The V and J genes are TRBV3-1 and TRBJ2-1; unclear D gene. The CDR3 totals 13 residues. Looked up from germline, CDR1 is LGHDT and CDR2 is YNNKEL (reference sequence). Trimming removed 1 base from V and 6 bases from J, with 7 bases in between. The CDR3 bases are TGTGCCAGCAGCCAAGTCGGGCGCAATGAGCAGTTCTTC. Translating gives CASSQVGRNEQFF.

CDR3 DNA: TGTGCCACCCAGAGGAGCTCTGGAAACACCATATATTTT. It translates to CATQRSSGNTIYF. The genes are TRBV2 and TRBJ1-3, with D hard to call. The germline V gene has CDR1 SNHLY and CDR2 FYNNEI. This CDR3 has 13 amino acids. Trimming pared 10 bases from V and 0 bases from J, leaving 10 bases between.

CDR3 DNA sequence: TGTGCCTGGAGTTTGTCTGAAGCTTTCTTT. Translation: CAWSLSEAFF. This chain joins TRBV30 and TRBJ1-1, with D unresolved. Germline V CDR1 and CDR2: GTSNPN, SVGIG (reference sequence). The V gene lost 2 bases and the J gene lost 6 bases, with 4 bases spanning the gap. The CDR3 runs to 10 residues.

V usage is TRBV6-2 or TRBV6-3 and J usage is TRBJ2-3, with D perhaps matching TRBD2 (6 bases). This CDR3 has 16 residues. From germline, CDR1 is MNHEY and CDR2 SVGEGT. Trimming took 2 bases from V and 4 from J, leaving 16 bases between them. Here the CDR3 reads CASSYGREISADTQYF. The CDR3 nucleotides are TGTGCCAGCAGTTACGGCCGGGAGATTTCGGCAGATACGCAGTATTTT.

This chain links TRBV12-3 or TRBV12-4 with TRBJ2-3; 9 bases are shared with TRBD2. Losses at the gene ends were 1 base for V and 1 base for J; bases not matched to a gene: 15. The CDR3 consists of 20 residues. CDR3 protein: CASSLGSLAGMVWGTDTQYF. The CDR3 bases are TGTGCCAGCAGTTTAGGTTCTCTAGCGGGGATGGTGTGGGGCACAGATACGCAGTATTTT.

The CDR3 is CASTPTSGSRHEQFF. The CDR3 DNA is TGTGCCAGCACCCCCACTAGCGGGAGTCGGCATGAGCAGTTCTTC. V gene TRBV27 combines with J gene TRBJ2-1; TRBD2 aligns across 11 bases. The CDR3 consists of 15 residues. V shed 7 bases, J shed 8 bases, and the junction held 10 bases outside the gene matches. The germline CDR1 and CDR2 sequences are MNHEY and SMNVEV (reference sequence).

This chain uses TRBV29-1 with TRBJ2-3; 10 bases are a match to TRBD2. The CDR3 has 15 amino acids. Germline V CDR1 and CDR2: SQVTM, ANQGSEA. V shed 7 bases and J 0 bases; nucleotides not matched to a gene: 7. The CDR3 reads CSGLLAGASTDTQYF. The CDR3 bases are TGCAGCGGCCTCCTAGCGGGAGCCAGCACAGATACGCAGTATTTT.

The CDR3 bases are TGTGCCAGCAGCGTGACTAGCGGCAATTCTCTTACGGAAAATGAGCAGTTCTTC. Amino acids: CASSVTSGNSLTENEQFF. This sequence joins TRBV2 and TRBJ2-1; TRBD2 matches 9 bases. The germline gives CDR1 SNHLY, CDR2 FYNNEI. The J segment lost 7 bases and the V segment lost 6 bases, leaving 19 bases of the junction unmatched. The CDR3 is 18 amino acids.

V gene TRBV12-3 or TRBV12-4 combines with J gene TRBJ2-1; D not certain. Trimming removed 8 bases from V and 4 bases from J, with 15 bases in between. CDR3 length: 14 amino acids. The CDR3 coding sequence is TGTGCCAGCCTCCTGGGGTTTGGGTACAATGAGCAGTTCTTC. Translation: CASLLGFGYNEQFF.

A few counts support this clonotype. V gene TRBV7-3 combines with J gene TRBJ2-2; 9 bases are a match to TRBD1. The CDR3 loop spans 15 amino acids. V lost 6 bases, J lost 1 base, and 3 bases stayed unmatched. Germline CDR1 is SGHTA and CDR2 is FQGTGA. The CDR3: CASSQGQGNTGELFF. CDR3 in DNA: TGTGCCAGCAGTCAGGGACAGGGGAACACCGGGGAGCTGTTTTTT.

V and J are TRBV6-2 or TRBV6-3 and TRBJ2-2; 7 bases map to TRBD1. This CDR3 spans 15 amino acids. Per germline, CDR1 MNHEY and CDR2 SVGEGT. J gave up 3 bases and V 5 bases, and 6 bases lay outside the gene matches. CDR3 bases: TGTGCCAGCAGTCCCCAGGGGGTGGACACCGGGGAGCTGTTTTTT. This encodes CASSPQGVDTGELFF.

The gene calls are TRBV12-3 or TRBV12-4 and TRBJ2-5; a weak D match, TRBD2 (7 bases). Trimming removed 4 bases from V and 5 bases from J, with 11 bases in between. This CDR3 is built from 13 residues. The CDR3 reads CASSSGGPETQYF. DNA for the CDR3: TGTGCCAGCAGTTCGGGGGGCCCGGAGACCCAGTACTTC.

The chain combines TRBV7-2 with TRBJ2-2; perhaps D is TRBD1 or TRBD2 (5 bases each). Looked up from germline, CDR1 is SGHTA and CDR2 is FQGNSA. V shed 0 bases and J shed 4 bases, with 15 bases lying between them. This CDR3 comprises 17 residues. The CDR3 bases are TGTGCCAGCAGCTTAGCAGGATATGGGGGTGGCACCGGGGAGCTGTTTTTT. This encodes CASSLAGYGGGTGELFF. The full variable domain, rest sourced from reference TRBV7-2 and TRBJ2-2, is GAGVSQSPSNKVTEKGKDVELRCDPISGHTALYWYRQSLGQGLEFLIYFQGNSAPDKSGLPSDRFSAERTGGSVSTLTIQRTQQEDSAVYLCASSLAGYGGGTGELFFGEGSRLTVL.

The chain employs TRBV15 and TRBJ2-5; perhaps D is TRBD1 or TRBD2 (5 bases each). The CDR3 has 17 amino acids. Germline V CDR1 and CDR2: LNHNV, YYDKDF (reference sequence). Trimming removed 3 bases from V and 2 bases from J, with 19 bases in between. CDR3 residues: CATSSLTGRTTQETQYF. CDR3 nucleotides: TGTGCCACCAGCAGCTTGACGGGACGGACAACTCAAGAGACCCAGTACTTC.

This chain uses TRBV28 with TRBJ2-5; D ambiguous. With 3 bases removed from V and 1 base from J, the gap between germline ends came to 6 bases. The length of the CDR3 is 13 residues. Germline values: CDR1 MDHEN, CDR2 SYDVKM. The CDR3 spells CASSFQVQETQYF. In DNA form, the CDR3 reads TGTGCCAGCAGTTTCCAGGTCCAAGAGACCCAGTACTTC. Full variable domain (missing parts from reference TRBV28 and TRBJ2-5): DVKVTQSSRYLVKRTGEKVFLECVQDMDHENMFWYRQDPGLGLRLIYFSYDVKMKEKGDIPEGYSVSREKKERFSLILESASTNQTSMYLCASSFQVQETQYFGPGTRLLVL.

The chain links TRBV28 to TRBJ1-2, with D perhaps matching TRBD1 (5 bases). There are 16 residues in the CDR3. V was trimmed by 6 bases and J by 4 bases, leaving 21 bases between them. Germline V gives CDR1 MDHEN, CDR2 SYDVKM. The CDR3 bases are TGTGCCAGCAGCTTCACGGGGGAAGTCCTCACCTATGGCTACACCTTC. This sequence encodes CASSFTGEVLTYGYTF.

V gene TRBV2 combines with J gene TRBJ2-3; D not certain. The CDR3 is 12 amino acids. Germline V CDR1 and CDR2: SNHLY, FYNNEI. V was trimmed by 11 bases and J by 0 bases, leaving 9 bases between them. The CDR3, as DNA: TGTGCCCGCCGGGCGAGCACAGATACGCAGTATTTT. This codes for CARRASTDTQYF.